This entry is about one TCR beta chain. Its target is unknown. As every portion of the isolated RNA was reverse transcribed, the sequencing read expressed TCRB transcripts. The data were produced by immunoSEQ multiplex PCR, yet TCRdb's version contains in-frame clones alone and is incomplete. The data show fewer than 650,000 clones, roughly a sixth seen once. The data originate from a study of beta chain features in type 1 diabetes. CD45RO/CCR7/CD25/CD127/CD95/CD27 staining was used to isolate CD4+ naive, central memory, regulatory and stem cell-like memory cells by sorting. Study findings and constraints: PCR might preferentially amplify shorter templates, equally in patients and controls.

V was cut by 6 bases and J by 6 bases, with 12 bases left in between. Germline V lookup: CDR1 MNHNS, CDR2 SASEGT. The CDR3 spans 14 residues. The sample consisted of naive CD4+ T cells from blood. The chain combines TRBV6-1 with TRBJ1-6; D is perhaps TRBD1 (6 bases). This receptor was obtained from a man younger than 35 in good health. This CDR3 reads CASRLGGGNSPLHF. In DNA, the CDR3 is TGTGCCAGCAGACTCGGAGGGGGTAATTCACCCCTCCACTTT.